This TCR beta chain was identified during a study of regulatory T cells in long-lasting Graves disease. The germline V gene encodes CDR1 LGHNA and CDR2 YSLEER. The CDR3 runs 18 residues. Trimming took 2 bases from V and 4 from J; bases not matched to a gene: 17. To make TCR beta libraries, researchers used iRepertoire HTBI primers and Arm-PCR of CDR3 regions. TCRdb recomputed calls from the multiplex PCR reads with MiXCR, one row per CDR3 protein. The sample lists about 470,000 distinct CDR3 sequences; around 20% were seen once. Study conclusions and caveats: TRBV28, TRBJ1-2 and TRBJ2-5 were favored in persistent disease.

Described time point: persistent/refractory GD, antithyroid drugs over 5 years with positive TRAb. From RNA extracted from PBMCs, the TCR library was made. Notes on this clonotype: Antigen: not known.

The sequence was obtained from a female donor with Graves disease. The sequenced sample was peripheral blood mononuclear cells (PBMCs), obtained when the disease was refractory, from a patient treated with antithyroid drugs. V is TRBV4-3 and J is TRBJ2-7; 7 nucleotides agree with TRBD2. As DNA, the CDR3 is TGCGCCAGCAGCCAAACTCTACGTATCGCGGGAGAGAGTTACGAGCAGTACTTC. It specifies CASSQTLRIAGESYEQYF.